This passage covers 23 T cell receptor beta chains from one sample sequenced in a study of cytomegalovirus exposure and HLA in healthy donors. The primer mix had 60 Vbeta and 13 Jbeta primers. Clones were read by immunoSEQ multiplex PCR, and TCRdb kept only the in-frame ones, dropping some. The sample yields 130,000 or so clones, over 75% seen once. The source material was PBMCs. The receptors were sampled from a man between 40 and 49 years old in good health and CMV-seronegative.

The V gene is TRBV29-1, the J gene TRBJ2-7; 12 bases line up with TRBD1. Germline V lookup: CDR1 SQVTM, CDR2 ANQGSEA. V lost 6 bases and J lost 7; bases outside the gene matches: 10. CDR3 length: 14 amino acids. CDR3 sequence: CSVLPGTGGGEQYF. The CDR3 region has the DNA TGCAGCGTACTTCCCGGGACAGGGGGCGGAGAGCAGTACTTC.

The CDR3 nucleotides read TGTGCCAGCAGCCTCGTAATGGACAGGGCAAGCCACGAGCAGTACTTC. Its protein is CASSLVMDRASHEQYF. The chain uses TRBV7-9 and TRBJ2-7, with 8 bases lining up with TRBD1. J was trimmed by 5 bases and V by 5 bases; bases with no gene match: 14. Per the germline V gene, CDR1 is SEHNR and CDR2 is FQNEAQ (reference sequence). The CDR3 spans 16 residues.

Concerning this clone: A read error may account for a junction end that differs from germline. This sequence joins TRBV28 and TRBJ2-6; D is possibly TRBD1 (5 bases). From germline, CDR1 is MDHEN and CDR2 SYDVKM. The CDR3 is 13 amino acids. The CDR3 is CASSFIGANGLTF. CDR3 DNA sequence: TGTGCCAGCAGTTTCATTGGGGCCAACGGCCTGACTTTC.

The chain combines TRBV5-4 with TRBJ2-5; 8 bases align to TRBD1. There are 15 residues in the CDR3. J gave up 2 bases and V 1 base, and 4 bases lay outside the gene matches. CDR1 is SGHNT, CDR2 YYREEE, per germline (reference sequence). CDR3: CASSLPGQGQETQYF. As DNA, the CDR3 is TGTGCCAGCAGCTTGCCCGGACAGGGTCAAGAGACCCAGTACTTC.

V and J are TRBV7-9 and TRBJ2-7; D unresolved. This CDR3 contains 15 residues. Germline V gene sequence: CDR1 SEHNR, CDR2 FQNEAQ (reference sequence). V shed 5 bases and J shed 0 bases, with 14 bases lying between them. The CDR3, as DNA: TGTGCCAGCAGCCCCGAGAGTCTTAGCTCCTACGAGCAGTACTTC. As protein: CASSPESLSSYEQYF.

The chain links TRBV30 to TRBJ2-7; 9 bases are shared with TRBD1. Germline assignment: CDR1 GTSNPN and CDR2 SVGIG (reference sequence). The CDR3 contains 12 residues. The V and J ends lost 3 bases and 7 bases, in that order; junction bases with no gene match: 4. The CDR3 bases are TGTGCCTGGAGGGGGACAGGGCAAGAGCAGTACTTC. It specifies CAWRGTGQEQYF.

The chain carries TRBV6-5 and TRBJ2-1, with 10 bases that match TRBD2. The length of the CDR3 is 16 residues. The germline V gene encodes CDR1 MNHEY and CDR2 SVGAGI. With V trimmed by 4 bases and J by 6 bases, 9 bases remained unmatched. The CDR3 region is CASSLAGGPLLNEQFF. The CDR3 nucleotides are TGTGCCAGCAGTTTAGCGGGGGGCCCGCTACTCAATGAGCAGTTCTTC.

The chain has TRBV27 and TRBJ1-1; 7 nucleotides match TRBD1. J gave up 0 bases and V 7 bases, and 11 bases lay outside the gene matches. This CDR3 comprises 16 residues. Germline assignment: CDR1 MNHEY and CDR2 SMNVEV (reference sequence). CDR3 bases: TGTGCCAGCATTAAAAGGGGGCCAGACTTGAACACTGAAGCTTTCTTT. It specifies CASIKRGPDLNTEAFF.

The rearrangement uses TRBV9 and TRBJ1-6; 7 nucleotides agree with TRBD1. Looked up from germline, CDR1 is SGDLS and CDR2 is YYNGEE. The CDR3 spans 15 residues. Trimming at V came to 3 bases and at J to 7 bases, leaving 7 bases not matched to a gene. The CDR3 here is CASSGVETGNSPLHF. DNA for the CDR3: TGTGCCAGCAGCGGCGTCGAGACAGGGAATTCACCCCTCCACTTT.

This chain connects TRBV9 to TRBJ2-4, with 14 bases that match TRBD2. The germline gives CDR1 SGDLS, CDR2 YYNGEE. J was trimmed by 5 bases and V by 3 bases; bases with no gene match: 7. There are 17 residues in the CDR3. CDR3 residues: CASSEGTSGRPENIQYF. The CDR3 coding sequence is TGTGCCAGCAGCGAGGGGACTAGCGGGAGACCGGAAAACATTCAGTACTTC.

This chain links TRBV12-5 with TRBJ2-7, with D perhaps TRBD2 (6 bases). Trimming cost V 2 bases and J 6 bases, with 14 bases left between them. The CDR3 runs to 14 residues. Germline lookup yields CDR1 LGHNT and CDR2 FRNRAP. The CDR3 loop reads CASGLIGGRGEQYF. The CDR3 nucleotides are TGTGCTAGTGGTTTGATCGGGGGAAGAGGCGAGCAGTACTTC.

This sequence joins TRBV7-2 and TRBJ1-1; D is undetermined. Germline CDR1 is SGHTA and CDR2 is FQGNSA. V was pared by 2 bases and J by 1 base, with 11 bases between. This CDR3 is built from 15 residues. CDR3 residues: CASSLSLAANTEAFF. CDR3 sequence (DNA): TGTGCCAGCAGCTTAAGTTTGGCCGCGAACACTGAAGCTTTCTTT.

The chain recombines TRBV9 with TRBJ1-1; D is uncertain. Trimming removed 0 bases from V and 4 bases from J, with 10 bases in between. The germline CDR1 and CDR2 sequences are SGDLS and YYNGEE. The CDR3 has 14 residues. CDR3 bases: TGTGCCAGCAGCGTAGAGGGAGGGAGCACTGAAGCTTTCTTT. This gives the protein CASSVEGGSTEAFF. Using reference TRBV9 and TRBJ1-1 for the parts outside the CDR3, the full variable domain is DSGVTQTPKHLITATGQRVTLRCSPRSGDLSVYWYQQSLDQGLQFLIQYYNGEERAKGNILERFSAQQFPDLHSELNLSSLELGDSALYFCASSVEGGSTEAFFGQGTRLTVV.

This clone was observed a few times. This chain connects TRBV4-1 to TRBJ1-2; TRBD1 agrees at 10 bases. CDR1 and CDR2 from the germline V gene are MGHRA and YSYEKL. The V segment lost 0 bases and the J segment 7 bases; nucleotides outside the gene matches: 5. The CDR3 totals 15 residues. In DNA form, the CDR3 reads TGCGCCAGCAGCCAAGATCTGGGGACAGGGGCTGGCTACACCTTC. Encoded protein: CASSQDLGTGAGYTF.

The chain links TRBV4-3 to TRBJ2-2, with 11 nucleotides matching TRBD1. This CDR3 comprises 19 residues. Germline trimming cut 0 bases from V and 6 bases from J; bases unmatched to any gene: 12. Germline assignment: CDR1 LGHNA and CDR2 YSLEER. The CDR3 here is CASSQDPGQGASNAGELFF. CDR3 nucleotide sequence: TGCGCCAGCAGCCAAGATCCAGGACAGGGGGCTAGTAACGCCGGGGAGCTGTTTTTT.

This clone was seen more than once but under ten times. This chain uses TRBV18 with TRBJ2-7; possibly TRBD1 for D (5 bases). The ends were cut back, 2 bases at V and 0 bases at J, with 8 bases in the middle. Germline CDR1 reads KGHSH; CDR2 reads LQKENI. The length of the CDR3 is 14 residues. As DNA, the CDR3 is TGTGCCAGCTCACCAAGGGGAAACTCCTACGAGCAGTACTTC. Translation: CASSPRGNSYEQYF.

CDR3: CASSPRSTIYGYTF. The CDR3 region has the DNA TGTGCCAGCAGCCCTAGGAGCACTATCTATGGCTACACCTTC. The rearrangement uses TRBV7-9 and TRBJ1-2; D is unresolved. This CDR3 is 14 amino acids long. Between the trimmed V and J ends, which lost 5 bases and 4 bases, there was a span of 14 bases. CDR1 is SEHNR, CDR2 FQNEAQ, per germline (reference sequence).

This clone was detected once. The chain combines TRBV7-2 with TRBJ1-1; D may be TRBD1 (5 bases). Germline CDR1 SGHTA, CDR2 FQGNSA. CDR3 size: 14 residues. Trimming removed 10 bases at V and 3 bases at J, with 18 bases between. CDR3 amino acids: CATGQGLFDTEAFF. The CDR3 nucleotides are TGTGCCACCGGTCAGGGCCTCTTCGACACTGAAGCTTTCTTT.

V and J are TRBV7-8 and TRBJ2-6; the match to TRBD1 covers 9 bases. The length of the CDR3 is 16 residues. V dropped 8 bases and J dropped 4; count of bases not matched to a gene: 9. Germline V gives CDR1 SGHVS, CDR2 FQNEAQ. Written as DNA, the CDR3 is TGTGCCAGCGGAAGAACAGGGGGCATCGGGGCCAACGTCCTGACTTTC. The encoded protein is CASGRTGGIGANVLTF.

The CDR3: CASSPAAGGHYGYTF. CDR3 DNA: TGTGCCAGCAGCCCGGCGGCAGGGGGGCACTATGGCTACACCTTC. The rearrangement joins TRBV6-5 to TRBJ1-2; TRBD1 aligns across 7 bases. The CDR3 has 15 amino acids. The V segment lost 6 bases and the J segment 3 bases; nucleotides outside the gene matches: 10. CDR1 is MNHEY, CDR2 SVGAGI, per germline.

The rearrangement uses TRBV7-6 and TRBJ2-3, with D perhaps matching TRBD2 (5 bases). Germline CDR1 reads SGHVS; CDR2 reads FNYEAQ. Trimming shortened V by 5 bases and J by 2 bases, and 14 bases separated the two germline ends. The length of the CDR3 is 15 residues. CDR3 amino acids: CASSPQRLYTDTQYF. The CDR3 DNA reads TGTGCCAGCAGCCCCCAGCGGCTTTACACAGATACGCAGTATTTT. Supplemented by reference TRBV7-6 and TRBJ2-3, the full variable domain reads GAGVSQSPRYKVTKRGQDVALRCDPISGHVSLYWYRQALGQGPEFLTYFNYEAQQDKSGLPNDRFSAERPEGSISTLTIQRTEQRDSAMYRCASSPQRLYTDTQYFGPGTRLTVL.

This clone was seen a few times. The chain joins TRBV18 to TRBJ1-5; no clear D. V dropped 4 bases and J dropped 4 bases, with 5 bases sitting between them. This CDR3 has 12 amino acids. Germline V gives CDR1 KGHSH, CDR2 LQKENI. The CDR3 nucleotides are TGTGCCAGCTCACGCAGTAATCAGCCCCAGCATTTT. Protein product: CASSRSNQPQHF.

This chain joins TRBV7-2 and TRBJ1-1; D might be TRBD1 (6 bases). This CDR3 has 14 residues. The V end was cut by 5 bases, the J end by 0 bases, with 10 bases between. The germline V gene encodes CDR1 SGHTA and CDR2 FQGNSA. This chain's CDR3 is CASSRDNLNTEAFF. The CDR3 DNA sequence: TGTGCCAGCAGCCGGGACAATTTGAACACTGAAGCTTTCTTT.